The T cell receptor (beta chain) under discussion was sequenced for a study of blood T cell repertoires in COVID-19. Study as a whole: Acute-phase and convalescent COVID-19 samples originated in the United States, Italy and Spain. The analysed material was cDNA or gDNA that came from T cells, B-cell-depleted T cells, or PBMCs.

In this sample, this clone turned up once. Clones were sequenced by immunoSEQ multiplex PCR, and TCRdb holds only the in-frame ones, with some missing. Found here are roughly 17,000 clones, around 92% of them singletons; the top ten hold 4.5% to 7%. V was pared by 4 bases and J by 5 bases, with 4 bases of the junction left unmatched. This CDR3 comprises 13 residues. Germline CDR1 reads MDHEN; CDR2 reads SYDVKM. This chain joins TRBV28 and TRBJ1-2; 7 bases are a match to TRBD1. This sequence originates from a human donor in a cohort sampled during active COVID-19. The specimen sequenced was peripheral blood. The CDR3 DNA reads as TGTGCCAGCAGTTCTACAGGGGTGTATGGCTACACCTTC. Encoded protein: CASSSTGVYGYTF.